This T cell receptor beta chain was obtained from a study of beta chain features in type 1 diabetes. Whole-study findings and limits: Researchers caution that PCR might favor shorter templates, equally among patients and controls. For type 1 diabetes patients, VDJ junctions showed fewer insertions and more deletions.

V dropped 4 bases and J dropped 0 bases, with 13 bases sitting between them. Germline V gene sequence: CDR1 SGHDT, CDR2 YYEEEE. The CDR3 covers 16 residues. Reverse transcribing all isolated RNA meant expressed TCRB transcripts were sequenced. Sequencing used immunoSEQ multiplex PCR; TCRdb keeps in-frame clones, though not all of them. The sample yields roughly 400,000 clones, approximately 14% seen once. Regarding this clone: The antigen is not known.

V and J are TRBV5-6 and TRBJ1-4, with D uncertain. The clonotype comes from a man younger than 40 in good health. Sequenced input: naive CD4+ T cells from blood. The chain's CDR3 is CASSPSADATNEKLFF. CDR3 coding DNA: TGTGCCAGCAGCCCGTCGGCAGACGCAACTAATGAAAAACTGTTTTTT. The full variable domain, rest sourced from reference TRBV5-6 and TRBJ1-4, is DAGVTQSPTHLIKTRGQQVTLRCSPKSGHDTVSWYQQALGQGPQFIFQYYEEEERQRGNFPDRFSGHQFPNYSSELNVNALLLGDSALYLCASSPSADATNEKLFFGSGTQLSVL.